This T cell receptor beta chain was obtained from a study of T cell changes during pregnancy in multiple sclerosis. The data were produced by immunoSEQ multiplex PCR, yet TCRdb's version contains in-frame clones alone and is incomplete. Of tens of thousands of clones in the sample, 90% to 95% are singletons; the top ten hold approximately 0.2%. Germline V gives CDR1 MGHDK, CDR2 SYGVNS. The V gene lost 6 bases and the J gene lost 4 bases, with 10 bases spanning the gap. This CDR3 comprises 12 residues. The J gene is TRBJ2-7, the V gene TRBV25-1; tentative D call: TRBD1 (5 bases). This receptor was taken from a female donor with multiple sclerosis, enrolled in a pregnancy study. This sample comprised CD4+ T cells from peripheral blood mononuclear cells, obtained in the second trimester of pregnancy. The CDR3 is CASSGHLYEQYF. The CDR3 nucleotides are TGTGCCAGCAGCGGACACCTTTACGAGCAGTACTTC.